The entry that follows covers one T cell receptor beta chain sequence. This clone occurred once. Its binding antigen is unknown. Base-call qualities are not available, and no considerably larger clone is one nucleotide away. The sample originates from a study of shared clonotypes between healthy human individuals (TCRdb year 2020). As for the study more broadly: The cohort included three men and two women between 18 and 49 years of age. For each donor, three plates each were used for CD4 naive and CD4 memory, two plates were used for CD8 naive, and one plate was used for CD8 memory. Blood TCR repertoires of 5 or 6 healthy adults were deeply sequenced to estimate repertoire size and the extent of clonotype sharing between individuals. Libraries were prepared and TCR repertoires were sequenced by different laboratories using diverse techniques, in order to increase sequencing depth and limit assay-specific biases. Each donor's leukapheresis produced roughly between about 0.9 and 9.5 billion PBMCs. Here is what the overall study found, with its caveats: Based on pairwise subsampling, the degree of clonotype sharing among donors was expected to be affected by sequencing depth. Because the study included only a small number of donors, the genetic and exposure-history diversity represented was limited. Higher generation probabilities were observed for clonotypes shared by all four sorted-subset donors than for non-shared clonotypes. Roughly 5% of naive CD4, 3.5% of naive CD8, about 2.5% of memory CD4, and approximately 0.39% of memory CD8 clonotypes were shared across a few donors. Naive subsets generally had larger estimated clonotype richness than memory subsets did. Only blood was sampled, and tissue TCR repertoires likely differ from those in blood. Incomplete sequencing was indicated by rarefaction of sorted-subset datasets, despite the large sequencing depth.

From its cysteine to its phenylalanine, the CDR3 spans 11 amino acids. Kept here is only the CDR3 DNA, which spans 33 bases and is read in frame from base 1. V loses 1 base, J loses 14 bases, and the germline ends lie 8 bases apart. Taken from the germline V gene, the CDR1 and CDR2 loops are MGHRA and YSYEKL. TCR CDR3 regions were amplified from genomic DNA by multiplex PCR using the deep immunoSEQ assay. For each cell subset, the extracted genomic DNA was distributed evenly across all wells of several immunoSEQ 96-well plates, and each plate served as one replicate. For sorted subsets, each replicate PCR was loaded with 200 to 250 ng genomic DNA, equivalent to some 27,000 T cell genomes. The purified libraries were quantified using a Qubit 3.0 fluorometer, sized with a Bioanalyzer 2100, and then quantified again using the KAPA Library Quantification kit. A separate single-read 150-cycle Illumina NextSeq 550 flow cell was used to sequence each immunoSEQ 96-well plate. From the authors' description of their analysis: Because the immunoSEQ output held only junctional sequences and lacked quality scores, the filtering could not match the filtering applied to full-length reads. To assign V/J genes and CDR3, sequences were annotated against IMGT germline references using PyIR, a Python wrapper for IgBLAST v1.9. Any read was removed if the V/J assignment was weak (E-value above 1e-6), the CDR3 was missing, or the read contained stop codons, out-of-frame junctions, or ambiguous translated residues. V3J clonotypes were defined as sequences sharing an identical inferred V gene, J gene, and CDR3 amino acid sequence. The percentage overlap between two repertoires was calculated by dividing the number of shared unique clonotypes by the size of the smaller repertoire. Repertoire richness was assessed with RTK rarefaction, the Chao1 estimator, and Recon v2.1 estimates of unobserved clonotypes. Generation probabilities were computed with OLGA for all TCRbeta clonotypes obtained by the gDNA method from several donors. The source is immuneACCESS, and TCRdb retained only in-frame sequences with V and J called. Part of the clones is not carried over; for the studies checked, unresolved V genes explain less than half of this, and the remainder is unexplained. V and J calls and clone size are given by that table; D and trimming were obtained from the DNA. The sample contains roughly 1,000,000 clones, approximately 78% of them found a single time. Of the sample, 0.6% to 0.75% is held by the ten largest clones.

The donors were healthy, HIV-negative adults who had no recently reported acute infections or vaccinations. Every donor was a Caucasian adult residing in Nashville, Tennessee, USA. CD4+ T cells were enriched through magnetic negative selection, after which naive cells were positively selected on CD45RA and the remaining negative fraction served as the memory subset. Blood was obtained by leukapheresis, after which PBMCs were separated by Ficoll-Histopaque density gradient centrifugation and cryopreserved in liquid nitrogen vapor phase. Analytical flow cytometry was used to check the purity and quantity of each magnetically sorted T cell population. Genomic DNA was isolated from each sorted fraction and quantified by UV absorbance on a Nanodrop 2000c.

This TCR derives from a man between 18 and 29 years old in good health. Some clones in this sample may be carry-over from other donors' samples. The sequencing input was memory CD4+ T cells from PBMCs. The cell subset or site label, read with the paper, signifies: CD45RA-negative fraction. This chain is built from TRBV4-1 and TRBJ1-4; the D gene cannot be resolved reliably. The base sequence is TGCGCCAGCAGCCAAGGCCCGGCCCTGTTTTTT. Its amino acids are CASSQGPALFF.